The rows below give T cell receptor beta chains drawn from one sample of a study of blood T cells in healthy people across ages. A single record per CDR3 protein comes from TCRdb applying MiXCR to the 5' RACE reads. The sample consists of about 290,000 distinct CDR3 sequences, 25% to 30% of them appearing once. Sequencing was performed on blood. All receptors derive from a woman in her 70s in good health. CDR3s include the opening cysteine and the closing phenylalanine or tryptophan. Fields, in order: clone size, CDR3 length, V gene, D gene, J gene, CDR3 DNA, CDR3 protein. The D gene is left open where the match is weak. Clone size, where shown, is once, few, many, or a class for clones that have expanded.

clone_size: -
cdr3_length: 13
v_call: TRBV29-1
d_call: -
j_call: TRBJ2-2
cdr3_nt: TGCAGCGTTCAGGGTACGAACACCGGGGGGCTGTTTTTT
cdr3_aa: CSVQGTNTGGLFF

clone_size: -
cdr3_length: 13
v_call: TRBV2
d_call: -
j_call: TRBJ1-1
cdr3_nt: TGTGCCAGCAGTGGGGACCTAAGCACTGAAGCTTTCTTT
cdr3_aa: CASSGDLSTEAFF

clone_size: -
cdr3_length: 21
v_call: TRBV28
d_call: TRBD2
j_call: TRBJ2-7
cdr3_nt: TGTGCCAGCAGTCGAGACGACGGCTGGACTAGCGGGAGGGCTCGACACTACGAGCAGTACTTC
cdr3_aa: CASSRDDGWTSGRARHYEQYF

clone_size: -
cdr3_length: 19
v_call: TRBV11-2
d_call: TRBD1
j_call: TRBJ1-2
cdr3_nt: TGTGCCAGCAGCTCAACCCCGGGACAGGGGGACGCCCGCAACTATGGCTACACCTTC
cdr3_aa: CASSSTPGQGDARNYGYTF

clone_size: -
cdr3_length: 16
v_call: TRBV6-6
d_call: TRBD1
j_call: TRBJ1-5
cdr3_nt: TGTGCCAGCAGTCCGATAAACAGGGGTCGAGACCGGCCCCAGCATTTT
cdr3_aa: CASSPINRGRDRPQHF

clone_size: -
cdr3_length: 15
v_call: TRBV2
d_call: TRBD2
j_call: TRBJ2-2
cdr3_nt: TGTGCCAGCAGTTGGGGACTAGCAGTGACCGGGGAGCTGTTTTTT
cdr3_aa: CASSWGLAVTGELFF

clone_size: -
cdr3_length: 14
v_call: TRBV18
d_call: -
j_call: TRBJ2-1
cdr3_nt: TGTGCCAGCTCACCACGTGCTGGGCCCTCTGAGCAGTTCTTC
cdr3_aa: CASSPRAGPSEQFF

clone_size: -
cdr3_length: 14
v_call: TRBV28
d_call: -
j_call: TRBJ2-1
cdr3_nt: TGTGCCAGCAGTTTTGGGGCCCCAGCGCGTGAGCAGTTCTTC
cdr3_aa: CASSFGAPAREQFF

clone_size: -
cdr3_length: 13
v_call: TRBV6-1
d_call: TRBD2
j_call: TRBJ2-7
cdr3_nt: TGTGCCAGCAGTCCTAGCGGGAATTGGGAGCAGTACTTC
cdr3_aa: CASSPSGNWEQYF

clone_size: few
cdr3_length: 16
v_call: TRBV12-3/TRBV12-4
d_call: TRBD2
j_call: TRBJ2-7
cdr3_nt: TGTGCCAGCAGCTCCCGTACTAGCGGGGGTTCCTACGAGCAGTACTTC
cdr3_aa: CASSSRTSGGSYEQYF

clone_size: few
cdr3_length: 12
v_call: TRBV28
d_call: -
j_call: TRBJ2-7
cdr3_nt: TGTGCCAGCAGTTTTCCTCCCCTCGAGCAGTACTTC
cdr3_aa: CASSFPPLEQYF

clone_size: few
cdr3_length: 15
v_call: TRBV6-1
d_call: TRBD1
j_call: TRBJ1-1
cdr3_nt: TGTGCCAGCAGTCTCCACTCGACAGGGGGTGGAGAAGCTTTCTTT
cdr3_aa: CASSLHSTGGGEAFF

clone_size: -
cdr3_length: 14
v_call: TRBV5-6
d_call: TRBD1
j_call: TRBJ1-2
cdr3_nt: TGTGCCAGCAGCGGACAGGGTCGGGGCTATGGCTACACCTTC
cdr3_aa: CASSGQGRGYGYTF

clone_size: few
cdr3_length: 12
v_call: TRBV7-9
d_call: TRBD1
j_call: TRBJ2-4
cdr3_nt: TGTGCCAGCAGCTCGGGACAGGCAATTCAGTACTTC
cdr3_aa: CASSSGQAIQYF

clone_size: -
cdr3_length: 16
v_call: TRBV28
d_call: TRBD1
j_call: TRBJ1-1
cdr3_nt: TGTGCCAGCAGACGGACAGGAAGACAAATGAACACTGAAGCTTTCTTT
cdr3_aa: CASRRTGRQMNTEAFF

clone_size: -
cdr3_length: 15
v_call: TRBV2
d_call: TRBD2
j_call: TRBJ2-1
cdr3_nt: TGTGCCAGCAGGAGACTAGCGGGTGGCTACAATGAGCAGTTCTTC
cdr3_aa: CASRRLAGGYNEQFF

clone_size: few
cdr3_length: 13
v_call: TRBV5-6
d_call: -
j_call: TRBJ1-1
cdr3_nt: TGTGCCAGCAGCTTTTTCTCGGACACTGAAGCTTTCTTT
cdr3_aa: CASSFFSDTEAFF

clone_size: once
cdr3_length: 14
v_call: TRBV24-1
d_call: TRBD2
j_call: TRBJ2-1
cdr3_nt: TGTGCCACCAGTGCGTTAGCGGGAGTGAATGAGCAGTTCTTC
cdr3_aa: CATSALAGVNEQFF

clone_size: many
cdr3_length: 15
v_call: TRBV29-1
d_call: -
j_call: TRBJ2-3
cdr3_nt: TGCAGCGTTGCAGCGGCTAGCAAGGGTTCAGATACGCAGTATTTT
cdr3_aa: CSVAAASKGSDTQYF

clone_size: -
cdr3_length: 13
v_call: TRBV3-1
d_call: -
j_call: TRBJ2-1
cdr3_nt: TGCGCCAGCAGCCAAGTCGTCAACAATGAGCAGTTCTTC
cdr3_aa: CASSQVVNNEQFF

clone_size: -
cdr3_length: 15
v_call: TRBV4-3
d_call: -
j_call: TRBJ2-7
cdr3_nt: TGCGCCAGCAGCCAAGATCCGACCCGGAGGACAGAGCAGTACTTC
cdr3_aa: CASSQDPTRRTEQYF

clone_size: few
cdr3_length: 15
v_call: TRBV4-3
d_call: -
j_call: TRBJ2-1
cdr3_nt: TGCGCCAGCAGCCGCCAGGGGGGGAGCAATGGAGGGCAGTTCTTC
cdr3_aa: CASSRQGGSNGGQFF

clone_size: once
cdr3_length: 12
v_call: TRBV7-3
d_call: -
j_call: TRBJ1-2
cdr3_nt: TGTGCCAGCAGCTCAACAGGATATGGCTACATCTTC
cdr3_aa: CASSSTGYGYIF

clone_size: -
cdr3_length: 15
v_call: TRBV3-1
d_call: -
j_call: TRBJ2-7
cdr3_nt: TGTGCCAGCAGCCAAGATGGCAGCGGTTTCTACGAGCAGTACTTC
cdr3_aa: CASSQDGSGFYEQYF

clone_size: -
cdr3_length: 18
v_call: TRBV5-6
d_call: TRBD2
j_call: TRBJ2-1
cdr3_nt: TGTGCCAGCAGCTTGTCAGGGAAGAATAGCGGGAGGTGGAATGAGCAGTTCTTC
cdr3_aa: CASSLSGKNSGRWNEQFF

clone_size: few
cdr3_length: 15
v_call: TRBV20-1
d_call: TRBD2
j_call: TRBJ2-5
cdr3_nt: TGCAGTGCTAGACCCTTAAGCGGGAGCCAAGAGACCCAGTACTTC
cdr3_aa: CSARPLSGSQETQYF

clone_size: few
cdr3_length: 11
v_call: TRBV6-4
d_call: -
j_call: TRBJ1-1
cdr3_nt: TGTGCCAGCAGACGCAGGGCTGAAGCTTTCTTT
cdr3_aa: CASRRRAEAFF

clone_size: -
cdr3_length: 15
v_call: TRBV18
d_call: -
j_call: TRBJ2-5
cdr3_nt: TGTGCCAGCTCACCACGGTCGGGGTACCAAGAGACCCAGTACTTC
cdr3_aa: CASSPRSGYQETQYF

clone_size: few
cdr3_length: 13
v_call: TRBV20-1
d_call: TRBD2
j_call: TRBJ2-7
cdr3_nt: TGCAGTGCTAGCCAGCGGGAGGAATACGAGCAGTACTTC
cdr3_aa: CSASQREEYEQYF

clone_size: -
cdr3_length: 13
v_call: TRBV5-1
d_call: -
j_call: TRBJ2-5
cdr3_nt: TGCGCCAGCAGCTTGACGGGATCCGGTGAGCAGTACTTC
cdr3_aa: CASSLTGSGEQYF

clone_size: -
cdr3_length: 16
v_call: TRBV5-6
d_call: -
j_call: TRBJ1-4
cdr3_nt: TGTGCCAGCAGCTTCCGGCAGATTGGCAGGAATGAAAAACTGTTTTTT
cdr3_aa: CASSFRQIGRNEKLFF

clone_size: few
cdr3_length: 14
v_call: TRBV7-6
d_call: -
j_call: TRBJ2-6
cdr3_nt: TGTGCCAACAGCTCCCGTATAGACGCCAACGTCCTGACTTTC
cdr3_aa: CANSSRIDANVLTF

clone_size: few
cdr3_length: 17
v_call: TRBV20-1
d_call: TRBD2
j_call: TRBJ2-7
cdr3_nt: TGCAGGGCTAGAGATCTCCCAGGACTAGACCTAACCTACGAGCAGTACTTC
cdr3_aa: CRARDLPGLDLTYEQYF

clone_size: many
cdr3_length: 16
v_call: TRBV20-1
d_call: -
j_call: TRBJ2-1
cdr3_nt: TGCAGTGCTGCGTCGAACAGGTTCTCCTCCTACAATGAGCAGTTCTTC
cdr3_aa: CSAASNRFSSYNEQFF

clone_size: few
cdr3_length: 15
v_call: TRBV6-5
d_call: -
j_call: TRBJ1-6
cdr3_nt: TGTGCCAGCAGCCCGAGAGCAGGTCGGAATTCAGTCCTCCACTTT
cdr3_aa: CASSPRAGRNSVLHF

clone_size: few
cdr3_length: 13
v_call: TRBV14
d_call: -
j_call: TRBJ2-7
cdr3_nt: TGTGCCAGCAGCGCCCGGAACTCCTACGAGCAGTACTTC
cdr3_aa: CASSARNSYEQYF

clone_size: few
cdr3_length: 13
v_call: TRBV19
d_call: TRBD2
j_call: TRBJ2-7
cdr3_nt: TGTGCCAGTAGTATGCGGGAGCAGGGCGAGCAGTACTTC
cdr3_aa: CASSMREQGEQYF

clone_size: -
cdr3_length: 17
v_call: TRBV3-1
d_call: TRBD1
j_call: TRBJ1-1
cdr3_nt: TGTGCCAGCAGCCAAGACGGGGTGACAGGGTACGAAACTGAAGCTTTCTTT
cdr3_aa: CASSQDGVTGYETEAFF

clone_size: once
cdr3_length: 15
v_call: TRBV4-3
d_call: -
j_call: TRBJ2-7
cdr3_nt: TGCGCCAGCAGCCAAGGCCACGCGGACCGGGACGAGCAGTACTTC
cdr3_aa: CASSQGHADRDEQYF

clone_size: -
cdr3_length: 14
v_call: TRBV3-1
d_call: -
j_call: TRBJ1-4
cdr3_nt: TGTGCCAGCAGCCTAGGGGGGATTAATGAAAAACTGTTTTTT
cdr3_aa: CASSLGGINEKLFF

clone_size: -
cdr3_length: 16
v_call: TRBV4-1
d_call: TRBD1
j_call: TRBJ1-5
cdr3_nt: TGCGCCAGCAGCCAAGAATATCGACAGGGAGGTCAGCCCCAGCATTTT
cdr3_aa: CASSQEYRQGGQPQHF

clone_size: -
cdr3_length: 15
v_call: TRBV4-2
d_call: -
j_call: TRBJ2-3
cdr3_nt: TGTGCCAGCTGCCAAGATGGAGGCGGGGAGCAGACGCAGTATTTT
cdr3_aa: CASCQDGGGEQTQYF

clone_size: -
cdr3_length: 15
v_call: TRBV4-2
d_call: -
j_call: TRBJ1-3
cdr3_nt: TGTGCCAGCAGCCTAACGACAGCCTCTGGAAACACCATATATTTT
cdr3_aa: CASSLTTASGNTIYF

clone_size: -
cdr3_length: 17
v_call: TRBV6-5
d_call: -
j_call: TRBJ2-3
cdr3_nt: TGTGCCAGCAGTTACTCGGCCCTAGGCGGGAAGTTTGATACGCAGTATTTT
cdr3_aa: CASSYSALGGKFDTQYF

clone_size: -
cdr3_length: 14
v_call: TRBV4-1
d_call: -
j_call: TRBJ1-4
cdr3_nt: TGCGCCAGCAGGCATGGACAGAAGAATGAAAAACTGTTTTTT
cdr3_aa: CASRHGQKNEKLFF

clone_size: few
cdr3_length: 16
v_call: TRBV6-5
d_call: -
j_call: TRBJ2-7
cdr3_nt: TGTGCCAGCAGTTACAAGTGGACTTCAACTCCGTACGAGCAGTACTTC
cdr3_aa: CASSYKWTSTPYEQYF

clone_size: -
cdr3_length: 15
v_call: TRBV20-1
d_call: -
j_call: TRBJ2-5
cdr3_nt: TGCAGTGCTATCGACAGTCGACACTTTTTGGAGACCCAGTACTTC
cdr3_aa: CSAIDSRHFLETQYF

clone_size: few
cdr3_length: 12
v_call: TRBV28
d_call: -
j_call: TRBJ2-1
cdr3_nt: TGTAGAGTCACAGGTCCCTACAATGAGCAGTTCTTC
cdr3_aa: CRVTGPYNEQFF

clone_size: -
cdr3_length: 15
v_call: TRBV25-1
d_call: -
j_call: TRBJ2-5
cdr3_nt: TGTGCCAGCAGTGACCCCCGACAGAGTAAGGAGACCCAGTACTTC
cdr3_aa: CASSDPRQSKETQYF

clone_size: once
cdr3_length: 17
v_call: TRBV7-2
d_call: TRBD2
j_call: TRBJ2-1
cdr3_nt: TGTGCCAGCAGCCCCAGTAGCGGGAGGCCCCGGGGCAATGAGCAGTTCTTC
cdr3_aa: CASSPSSGRPRGNEQFF

clone_size: few
cdr3_length: 14
v_call: TRBV20-1
d_call: -
j_call: TRBJ2-1
cdr3_nt: TGCAGTGCCCGCCCCGGCGGGATCCCCAATGAGCAGTTCTTC
cdr3_aa: CSARPGGIPNEQFF

clone_size: few
cdr3_length: 15
v_call: TRBV4-3
d_call: TRBD2
j_call: TRBJ2-1
cdr3_nt: TGCGCCAGCAGCCAAGCGGGTAGCGGGTACAATGAGCAGTTCTTC
cdr3_aa: CASSQAGSGYNEQFF

clone_size: -
cdr3_length: 14
v_call: TRBV5-1
d_call: -
j_call: TRBJ1-3
cdr3_nt: TGCGCCAGCAGCTTGGAGTCGCCCCGGGACACCATATATTTT
cdr3_aa: CASSLESPRDTIYF

clone_size: many
cdr3_length: 16
v_call: TRBV7-8
d_call: -
j_call: TRBJ2-1
cdr3_nt: TGTGCCAGCTTAGGGAAGAAGAGGAGCTCCTACAATGAGCAGTTCTTC
cdr3_aa: CASLGKKRSSYNEQFF

clone_size: -
cdr3_length: 16
v_call: TRBV3-1
d_call: -
j_call: TRBJ1-1
cdr3_nt: TGTGCCAGCAGCCAAGAAATTGGGACACAAGCATCTGAAGCTTTCTTT
cdr3_aa: CASSQEIGTQASEAFF

clone_size: few
cdr3_length: 14
v_call: TRBV5-6
d_call: TRBD2
j_call: TRBJ2-7
cdr3_nt: TGTGCCAGCAGCTTGGGGCAGCGGGAAAACGAGCAGTACTTC
cdr3_aa: CASSLGQRENEQYF

clone_size: -
cdr3_length: 15
v_call: TRBV28
d_call: TRBD1
j_call: TRBJ1-4
cdr3_nt: TGTGCCAGCAGTTGGGACAGGGAGGGGGTTGAAAAACTGTTTTTT
cdr3_aa: CASSWDREGVEKLFF

clone_size: -
cdr3_length: 16
v_call: TRBV5-6
d_call: -
j_call: TRBJ2-7
cdr3_nt: TGTGCCAGCAGCTCCTCTAGCGACCGAGCCCCCTACGAGCAGTACTTC
cdr3_aa: CASSSSSDRAPYEQYF